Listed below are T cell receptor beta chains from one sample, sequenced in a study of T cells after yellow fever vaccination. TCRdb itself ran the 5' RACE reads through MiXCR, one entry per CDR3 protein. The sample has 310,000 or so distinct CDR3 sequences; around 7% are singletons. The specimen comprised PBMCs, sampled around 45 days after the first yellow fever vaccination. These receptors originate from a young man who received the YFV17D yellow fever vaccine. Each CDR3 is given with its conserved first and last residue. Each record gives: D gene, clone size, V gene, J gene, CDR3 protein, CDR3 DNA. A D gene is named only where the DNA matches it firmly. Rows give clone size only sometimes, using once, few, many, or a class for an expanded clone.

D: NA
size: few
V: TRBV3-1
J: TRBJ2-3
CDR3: CASRKGGGGDTQYF
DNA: TGTGCCAGCAGAAAGGGGGGCGGTGGAGATACGCAGTATTTT

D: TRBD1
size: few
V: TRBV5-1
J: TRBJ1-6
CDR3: CASSSQGWNSPLHF
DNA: TGCGCCAGCAGCTCACAGGGGTGGAATTCACCCCTCCACTTT

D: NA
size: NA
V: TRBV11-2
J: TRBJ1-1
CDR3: CASSPDRTYTEAFF
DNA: TGTGCCAGCAGCCCCGACAGGACCTACACTGAAGCTTTCTTT

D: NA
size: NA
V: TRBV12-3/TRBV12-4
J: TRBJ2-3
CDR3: CASSLWLTDTQYF
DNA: TGTGCCAGCAGTTTATGGCTCACAGATACGCAGTATTTT

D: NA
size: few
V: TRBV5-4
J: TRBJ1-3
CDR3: CASSLGHGSGNTIYF
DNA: TGTGCCAGCAGCTTGGGACATGGGTCAGGAAACACCATATATTTT

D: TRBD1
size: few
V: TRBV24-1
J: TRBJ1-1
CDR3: CATASGTGNTEAFF
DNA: TGTGCCACCGCATCCGGGACAGGGAACACTGAAGCTTTCTTT

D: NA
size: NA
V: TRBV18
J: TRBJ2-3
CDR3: CASSTPEPPDTQYF
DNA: TGTGCCAGCTCTACACCGGAACCACCGGATACGCAGTATTTT

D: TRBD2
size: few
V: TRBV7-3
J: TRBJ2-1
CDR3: CASSQSGGPREQFF
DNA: TGTGCCAGCAGCCAGAGCGGGGGGCCGCGGGAGCAGTTCTTC

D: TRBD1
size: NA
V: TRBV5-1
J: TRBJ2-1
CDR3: CASTPGTATNEQFF
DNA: TGCGCCAGCACCCCTGGGACAGCAACCAATGAGCAGTTCTTC

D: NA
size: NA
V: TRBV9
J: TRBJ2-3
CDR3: CASSVIGPSGTDTQYF
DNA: TGTGCCAGCAGCGTAATAGGGCCCAGCGGTACAGATACGCAGTATTTT

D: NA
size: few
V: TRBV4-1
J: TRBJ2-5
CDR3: CASSHLERGGETQYF
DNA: TGCGCCAGCAGCCATCTCGAACGTGGGGGGGAGACCCAGTACTTC

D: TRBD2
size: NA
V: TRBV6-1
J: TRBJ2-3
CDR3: CASSVSSGDTQYF
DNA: TGTGCCAGCAGTGTTTCTAGCGGAGATACGCAGTATTTT